This passage covers 3 T cell receptor beta chains from one sample sequenced in a study of shared clonotypes between healthy human individuals. Profiling relied on immunoSEQ multiplex PCR, and the TCRdb table lists in-frame clones only, not all of them. The sample has about 2.4 million clones; 93% are singletons. The sample was naive CD4+ T cells from PBMCs. Subset described: CD45RA+ positively selected. These receptor sequences come from a man aged 18-30 years in good health. Some clones in this sample may be carry-over from other donors' samples.

The rearrangement joins TRBV29-1 to TRBJ1-2; perhaps TRBD1 as D (5 bases). The CDR3 spans 14 residues. The germline V gene has CDR1 SQVTM and CDR2 ANQGSEA. Trimming stripped 0 bases from V and 0 bases from J, with 8 bases between. Written as DNA, the CDR3 is TGCAGCGTTGAAGACAGGGCCGCTAACTATGGCTACACCTTC. The encoded protein is CSVEDRAANYGYTF.

Here the CDR3 DNA reads TGTGCCAGCAGTTACGACGAAGGGGGATATGGCTACACCTTC. This codes for CASSYDEGGYGYTF. V usage is TRBV6-6 and J usage is TRBJ1-2; tentative D call: TRBD1 (6 bases). Germline CDR1 reads MNHNY; CDR2 reads SVGAGI (reference sequence). V was cut by 2 bases and J by 5 bases, with 12 bases left in between. The CDR3 runs 14 residues.

This clone has a handful of counts. The chain recombines TRBV5-1 with TRBJ2-1; no clear D gene. Trimming took off 1 base at V and 10 bases at J, with 18 bases between the two ends. The CDR3 sequence is 15 residues long. Germline V gene data show CDR1 as SGHRS and CDR2 as YFSETQ. The CDR3 reads CASSLLAEAGREQFF. CDR3 nucleotides: TGCGCCAGCAGCTTGTTGGCAGAGGCCGGTAGGGAGCAGTTCTTC.